The rows below give T cell receptor beta chains drawn from one sample of a study of regulatory T cells in long-lasting Graves disease. One entry per CDR3 protein, called by TCRdb with MiXCR from the multiplex PCR reads. The table has under 500,000 distinct CDR3 sequences, less than 25% seen once. The sequencing used peripheral blood mononuclear cells (PBMCs), collected when the disease was refractory, from a patient treated with antithyroid drugs. These receptors were collected from a female donor with Graves disease. CDR3s include the opening cysteine and the closing phenylalanine or tryptophan. D genes are given only for firm matches. Size is stated for part of the rows, as once, few or many counts, or as a class when the clone is expanded.

D gene	V gene	clone size	J gene	CDR3 DNA	CDR3 protein
NA	TRBV28	NA	TRBJ1-6	TGTGCCAGCAGCCCCCCTGGCAGGGTAAATTCACCCCTCCACTTT	CASSPPGRVNSPLHF
NA	TRBV19	NA	TRBJ1-2	TGTGCCAGTAGTGGAGTCGACCTCTATGGCTACACCTTC	CASSGVDLYGYTF
NA	TRBV9	few	TRBJ2-3	TGTGCCAGCAGCGTAGGCTCCTCAATTTACACAGATACGCAGTATTTT	CASSVGSSIYTDTQYF
NA	TRBV7-9	many	TRBJ2-5	TGTGCCACTTCGGGGGTGGGAGAGACCCAGTACTTC	CATSGVGETQYF
NA	TRBV6-1	few	TRBJ1-2	TGTGCCAGCGGGCAATTGTATGGCTACACCTTC	CASGQLYGYTF
TRBD2	TRBV5-4	few	TRBJ2-5	TGTGCCAGCGGAACTAGCGAAGAGACCCAGTACTTC	CASGTSEETQYF
TRBD1	TRBV11-2	many	TRBJ2-5	TGTGCCAGCAGCTTAGGACAGGGCAGGGAGACCCAGTACTTC	CASSLGQGRETQYF
NA	TRBV7-2	many	TRBJ2-5	TGTGCCAGCTCACCCACACGTGGCCAAGAGACCCAGTACTTC	CASSPTRGQETQYF
NA	TRBV11-1	many	TRBJ2-2	TGTGCCAGCAGCTTTGACAGTCTGAACACCGGGGAGCTGTTTTTT	CASSFDSLNTGELFF
NA	TRBV20-1	NA	TRBJ2-5	TGCAGTGCTAGAGGACGGGGGAAATTTTCGGAGACCCAGTACTTC	CSARGRGKFSETQYF
NA	TRBV6-1	many	TRBJ1-5	TGTGCCAGCAGTGATGGCTGGGAGCCCCAGCATTTT	CASSDGWEPQHF
TRBD2	TRBV7-2	few	TRBJ2-5	TGTGCCAGCAGCTTAAAGAGCGGGGGGGGGGAGACCCAGTACTTC	CASSLKSGGGETQYF
TRBD1	TRBV29-1	NA	TRBJ1-1	TGCAGCGTAGGGTTGGGACAGAAAAACACTGAAGCTTTCTTT	CSVGLGQKNTEAFF
TRBD2	TRBV20-1	NA	TRBJ2-1	TGCAGTGCTACGAAACACGGGACTATGAGGGTTAATGAGCAGTTCTTC	CSATKHGTMRVNEQFF